The 9 T cell receptor beta chains presented below share a single source sample, sequenced in a study of vaccination and CD4 T cells after COVID-19. Treatment reported: approximately 11-day PBMC culture with coronavirus spike peptide pools or control peptides (ViraFEST assay). Which antigens these TCRs recognize remains unknown. Cultured CD4+ T cell DNA was sequenced using the Oncomine TCR Beta short-read assay. TCRdb called the PCR reads again in MiXCR, with one record for every CDR3 protein. The profile shows some 10,000 distinct CDR3 sequences, 32% of them singletons. The sequenced sample consisted of cultured CD4+ T cells from blood. These TCRs come from a human donor with COVID-19.

This chain connects TRBV6-1 to TRBJ2-1, with 13 bases fitting TRBD2. The germline CDR1 and CDR2 sequences are MNHNS and SASEGT. The J segment lost 7 bases and the V segment lost 6 bases, leaving 9 bases of the junction unmatched. This CDR3 contains 16 residues. The CDR3 reads CASRPQLAGGQNEQFF. The DNA of the CDR3 is TGTGCCAGCAGACCCCAACTAGCGGGGGGGCAAAATGAGCAGTTCTTC.

V gene TRBV6-2 or TRBV6-3 combines with J gene TRBJ1-6; D call uncertain. Trimming cost V 4 bases and J 7 bases, with 5 bases left between them. The CDR3 length is 12 residues. Germline CDR1 MNHEY, CDR2 SVGEGT. The CDR3 sequence is CASSWSNSPLHF. CDR3 in DNA: TGTGCCAGCAGTTGGTCCAATTCACCCCTCCACTTT.

The genes are TRBV19 and TRBJ1-3, with 9 bases that match TRBD1. Germline values: CDR1 LNHDA, CDR2 SQIVND (reference sequence). V lost 3 bases, J lost 4 bases, and 4 bases stayed unmatched. This CDR3 contains 15 residues. CDR3 bases: TGTGCCAGTAGTATTGGGACAGGGCCAGGAAACACCATATATTTT. This encodes CASSIGTGPGNTIYF.

V usage is TRBV20-1 and J usage is TRBJ2-1; 13 bases match TRBD2. The germline gives CDR1 DFQATT, CDR2 SNEGSKA (reference sequence). This CDR3 region has 14 residues. V lost 7 bases and J lost 2; bases outside the gene matches: 2. In nucleotides, the CDR3 is TGCAGTGACGGGACTAGCGGGGCCTACAATGAGCAGTTCTTC. Translated: CSDGTSGAYNEQFF.

The gene calls are TRBV7-2 and TRBJ1-2, with D possibly matching TRBD1 (6 bases). Trimming stripped 6 bases from V and 8 bases from J, with 16 bases between. Germline V gene lookup returns CDR1 SGHTA and CDR2 FQGNSA. The CDR3 is made up of 13 amino acids. CDR3 sequence (DNA): TGTGCCAGCAGGGCCACAGGGTCCGGGGGCTACACCTTC. Its protein is CASRATGSGGYTF.

In its sample, this clonotype was seen a few times. The V gene is TRBV7-2, the J gene TRBJ2-1; D possibly corresponds to TRBD1 (5 bases). The V end was cut by 2 bases, the J end by 7 bases, with 18 bases between. The V gene's germline CDR1 is SGHTA and CDR2 FQGNSA. The CDR3 is 16 residues long. In DNA form, the CDR3 reads TGTGCCAGCAGCTTATTCTCGGCAGGAAAGGGGAATGAGCAGTTCTTC. It specifies CASSLFSAGKGNEQFF. The complete variable domain, with remaining parts taken from reference TRBV7-2 and TRBJ2-1, reads GAGVSQSPSNKVTEKGKDVELRCDPISGHTALYWYRQSLGQGLEFLIYFQGNSAPDKSGLPSDRFSAERTGGSVSTLTIQRTQQEDSAVYLCASSLFSAGKGNEQFFGPGTRLTVL.

This sequence joins TRBV28 and TRBJ1-5; 7 bases align to TRBD1. V lost 5 bases to trimming and J lost 0 bases; unmatched junction nucleotides: 13. Per the germline V gene, CDR1 is MDHEN and CDR2 is SYDVKM. The CDR3 is 18 residues long. The CDR3 is CASSLPGQIVNSNQPQHF. The CDR3 coding sequence is TGTGCCAGCAGTCTACCGGGACAGATAGTAAATAGCAATCAGCCCCAGCATTTT.

This clonotype showed up just a few times. This chain's CDR3 is CASSRRQAGRANYGYTF. The CDR3, as DNA: TGTGCCAGCAGCCGCAGACAGGCAGGCCGAGCTAACTATGGCTACACCTTC. This sequence joins TRBV14 and TRBJ1-2; maybe TRBD1 (6 bases). The V and J ends lost 4 bases and 0 bases respectively, with 18 bases between them. The CDR3 runs to 17 residues. Germline V lookup: CDR1 SGHDN, CDR2 FVKESK.

This clonotype occurred a few times. The chain combines TRBV28 with TRBJ2-7, with a weak D call TRBD1 (6 bases). Germline lookup yields CDR1 MDHEN and CDR2 SYDVKM. Trimming removed 6 bases from V and 3 bases from J, with 15 bases in between. This CDR3 has 14 residues. Written as DNA, the CDR3 is TGTGCCAGCAGACCCAGGACAGCCATCTACGAGCAGTACTTC. This codes for CASRPRTAIYEQYF.